These 31 T cell receptor beta chains were all obtained from the same sample, sequenced in a study of T-cell reconstitution after alpha-beta-depleted transplantation in children. Unique molecular identifiers were used to barcode this TCRbeta library. TCRdb processed the PCR reads anew with MiXCR; each CDR3 protein has one entry. The table records fewer than 1 million distinct CDR3 sequences, about 15% of them present only once. The specimen comprised PBMCs, mostly from graft donor cells, sampled 360 days after TCRalphabeta/CD19-depleted stem cell transplant. The receptors were gathered from a male patient aged 5 to 17 who had a stem cell transplant for acute lymphoblastic leukemia, so the T cells may come from the graft donor.

There are a few counts of this clonotype. This rearrangement joins TRBV6-5 to TRBJ2-6; no reliable D call. V gave up 10 bases and J gave up 1 base, with 5 bases separating them. This CDR3 comprises 12 residues. From germline, CDR1 is MNHEY and CDR2 SVGAGI. The CDR3 loop is CATLSGANVLTF. DNA of the CDR3: TGTGCCACCTTGTCTGGGGCCAACGTCCTGACTTTC.

The rearrangement joins TRBV29-1 to TRBJ2-6; D is unresolved. This CDR3 region has 15 residues. Germline V gives CDR1 SQVTM, CDR2 ANQGSEA. Between the trimmed V and J ends, which lost 7 bases and 0 bases, there was a span of 13 bases. CDR3 protein: CSAPDGSSGANVLTF. CDR3 DNA: TGCAGCGCACCCGACGGGTCCTCTGGGGCCAACGTCCTGACTTTC.

This rearrangement joins TRBV6-5 to TRBJ2-5; 7 bases are a match to TRBD2. J was trimmed by 5 bases and V by 0 bases; bases with no gene match: 18. The CDR3 runs to 19 residues. Germline V lookup: CDR1 MNHEY, CDR2 SVGAGI. Written as DNA, the CDR3 is TGTGCCAGCAGTTACTCGATTGTAGAAGCGGGAATTGATCAGGAGACCCAGTACTTC. Translating it yields CASSYSIVEAGIDQETQYF.

This clonotype was seen only a few times. The V gene is TRBV5-1, the J gene TRBJ2-3; 9 bases align to TRBD1. Germline trimming cut 4 bases from V and 5 bases from J; bases unmatched to any gene: 11. The length of the CDR3 is 16 residues. The germline gives CDR1 SGHRS, CDR2 YFSETQ. The CDR3 reads CASSPPDRGVGDTQYF. The CDR3 DNA follows: TGCGCCAGCAGCCCACCGGACAGGGGTGTCGGAGATACGCAGTATTTT.

This clonotype was seen more than once but under ten times. The chain employs TRBV11-1 and TRBJ2-7; possibly TRBD1 or TRBD2 for D (7 bases each). Trimming took off 4 bases at V and 7 bases at J, with 26 bases between the two ends. The V gene's germline CDR1 is SGHAT and CDR2 FQDESV (reference sequence). The CDR3 sequence is 17 residues long. DNA of the CDR3: TGTGCCAGCAGCTCGGGGGGAATACAGGGGACAAAGAGGGAGCAGTACTTC. This codes for CASSSGGIQGTKREQYF.

This chain connects TRBV12-3 or TRBV12-4 to TRBJ2-5, with 10 bases that match TRBD2. The CDR3 covers 16 residues. Trimming at V came to 6 bases and at J to 5 bases, leaving 12 bases not matched to a gene. CDR3 region: CASSHPKREGWETQYF. The CDR3 DNA follows: TGTGCCAGCAGCCACCCCAAGCGGGAGGGCTGGGAGACCCAGTACTTC.

This clonotype turned up a few times. The rearrangement uses TRBV12-3 or TRBV12-4 and TRBJ2-7; TRBD2 matches at 7 bases. V lost 1 base, J lost 1 base, and 10 bases stayed unmatched. The CDR3 runs to 17 residues. The CDR3 sequence: CASSLGAGRTPSYEQYF. The CDR3 nucleotides read TGTGCCAGCAGTTTAGGAGCGGGAAGGACCCCTTCCTACGAGCAGTACTTC.

J is TRBJ2-3 and V is TRBV5-1; TRBD2 aligns across 8 bases. V gave up 7 bases and J gave up 0 bases; unmatched junction bases: 10. Looked up from germline, CDR1 is SGHRS and CDR2 is YFSETQ. The CDR3 is 16 residues long. CDR3 amino acids: CASLLASGSSTDTQYF. In DNA, the CDR3 is TGCGCCAGCTTGCTGGCTAGCGGGTCTAGCACAGATACGCAGTATTTT.

The chain employs TRBV12-3 or TRBV12-4 and TRBJ2-2, with 10 bases identical to TRBD2. The J segment lost 2 bases and the V segment lost 5 bases, leaving 8 bases of the junction unmatched. This CDR3 spans 17 amino acids. CDR3 in amino acids: CASSPRLAGVNTGELFF. The CDR3 DNA is TGTGCCAGCAGTCCAAGACTAGCGGGCGTTAACACCGGGGAGCTGTTTTTT.

This clonotype has more than one count but fewer than ten. At one end the junction does not follow the germline gene, possibly because of a read error. The V gene is TRBV15, the J gene TRBJ2-3; D is undetermined. The CDR3 spans 14 residues. Per the germline V gene, CDR1 is LNHNV and CDR2 is YYDKDF (reference sequence). In DNA form, the CDR3 reads TGTGCCACCAGCCGAGAGATGAAGCCCGATACGCAGTATTTT. Translation gives CATSREMKPDTQYF.

The chain uses TRBV10-3 and TRBJ1-1; D is uncertain. Germline V gene sequence: CDR1 ENHRY, CDR2 SYGVKD. V gave up 6 bases and J gave up 0 bases, with 8 bases separating them. The CDR3 is made up of 13 amino acids. The CDR3 nucleotides read TGTGCCATCAGAGATCCCATGAACACTGAAGCTTTCTTT. As protein: CAIRDPMNTEAFF.

The chain recombines TRBV25-1 with TRBJ1-1; maybe TRBD1 (5 bases). Trimming shortened V by 3 bases and J by 0 bases, and 11 bases separated the two germline ends. Looked up from germline, CDR1 is MGHDK and CDR2 is SYGVNS. The CDR3 extends over 15 amino acids. The CDR3 is CASSERADMNTEAFF. For the CDR3, the DNA is TGTGCCAGCAGTGAGAGAGCGGACATGAACACTGAAGCTTTCTTT.

This clonotype showed up just a few times. The gene calls are TRBV20-1 and TRBJ2-1, with a weak D call TRBD2 (5 bases). This CDR3 is built from 13 residues. Trimming cost V 4 bases and J 3 bases, with 10 bases left between them. CDR1 DFQATT and CDR2 SNEGSKA come from the germline V gene (reference sequence). CDR3: CSAIRTVYNEQFF. The CDR3 DNA is TGCAGTGCTATTCGGACTGTCTACAATGAGCAGTTCTTC.

This clonotype has just a few counts. The rearrangement uses TRBV6-1 and TRBJ2-5; 7 bases fit TRBD1. The CDR3 has 16 amino acids. The J segment lost 1 base and the V segment lost 6 bases, leaving 11 bases of the junction unmatched. Germline V gene sequence: CDR1 MNHNS, CDR2 SASEGT. In nucleotides, the CDR3 is TGTGCCAGCAGCCCCGGGACAGTCCCCTCCCAAGAGACCCAGTACTTC. Protein: CASSPGTVPSQETQYF.

The chain links TRBV5-1 to TRBJ2-2; D is perhaps TRBD1 (6 bases). Germline CDR1 and CDR2: SGHRS and YFSETQ. This CDR3 is 13 amino acids long. The V and J ends lost 7 bases and 1 base respectively, with 8 bases between them. The CDR3 region is CASLGQNTGELFF. CDR3 DNA: TGCGCCAGCCTGGGACAGAACACCGGGGAGCTGTTTTTT.

This clonotype was picked up a small number of times. The chain combines TRBV4-1 with TRBJ2-7; 9 bases map to TRBD1. From germline, CDR1 is MGHRA and CDR2 YSYEKL. There are 17 residues in the CDR3. J lost 4 bases, V lost 0 bases, and 10 bases had no gene match. CDR3 amino acids: CASSQDDLEGQGYEQYF. In DNA form, the CDR3 reads TGCGCCAGCAGCCAAGATGATCTGGAAGGACAGGGGTACGAGCAGTACTTC.

The chain employs TRBV5-1 and TRBJ2-1; 12 nucleotides agree with TRBD2. Germline-derived CDR1 and CDR2 are SGHRS and YFSETQ. V lost 5 bases, J lost 6 bases, and 9 bases stayed unmatched. The CDR3 length is 16 residues. The CDR3 loop reads CASRASGRASVNEQFF. As DNA, the CDR3 is TGCGCCAGCAGGGCTAGCGGGAGGGCCTCTGTCAATGAGCAGTTCTTC. Filled out from reference TRBV5-1 and TRBJ2-1, the complete variable domain reads KAGVTQTPRYLIKTRGQQVTLSCSPISGHRSVSWYQQTPGQGLQFLFEYFSETQRNKGNFPGRFSGRQFSNSRSEMNVSTLELGDSALYLCASRASGRASVNEQFFGPGTRLTVL.

The chain couples TRBV29-1 to TRBJ2-3; the D gene could be TRBD1 or TRBD2 (5 bases each). Trimming removed 0 bases from V and 2 bases from J, with 9 bases in between. The length of the CDR3 is 14 residues. From germline, CDR1 is SQVTM and CDR2 ANQGSEA. CDR3: CSVEDGAVTDTQYF. The CDR3 nucleotides read TGCAGCGTTGAAGACGGGGCCGTCACAGATACGCAGTATTTT.

The chain joins TRBV2 to TRBJ1-1, with D possibly TRBD1 on 6 matching bases. The CDR3 has 14 amino acids. The V end lost 7 bases, the J end lost 0 bases, and 12 bases lay between the germline ends. CDR1 is SNHLY, CDR2 FYNNEI, per germline. The CDR3 spells CASMTDSMNTEAFF. CDR3 bases: TGTGCCAGCATGACGGACAGCATGAACACTGAAGCTTTCTTT.

A few counts support this clonotype. V is TRBV27 and J is TRBJ2-3; the match to TRBD2 covers 8 bases. This CDR3 contains 16 residues. V shed 3 bases and J 6 bases; nucleotides not matched to a gene: 11. Germline V gene lookup returns CDR1 MNHEY and CDR2 SMNVEV (reference sequence). This CDR3 is CASSLGSGRRVDTQYF. The CDR3 nucleotides read TGTGCCAGCAGTTTGGGAAGCGGGAGACGGGTGGATACGCAGTATTTT.

The chain is built from TRBV27 and TRBJ2-1; unclear D gene. Germline CDR1 and CDR2: MNHEY and SMNVEV (reference sequence). The CDR3 is 15 amino acids. Deletions cut 3 bases from V and 2 bases from J, with 11 bases between. DNA of the CDR3: TGTGCCAGCAGTTTTTCTGGGTATCCCTACAATGAGCAGTTCTTC. It encodes CASSFSGYPYNEQFF.

J is TRBJ2-1 and V is TRBV4-1; 9 positions match TRBD2. The CDR3 extends over 16 amino acids. Germline loops: CDR1 MGHRA, CDR2 YSYEKL. The V and J ends lost 5 bases and 5 bases, in that order; junction bases with no gene match: 10. The CDR3 bases are TGCGCCAGCAGCGCCCGGCTAGCGGGACGGGACAATGAGCAGTTCTTC. Residues: CASSARLAGRDNEQFF.

The rearrangement uses TRBV6-1 and TRBJ2-7; 7 bases line up with TRBD1. Trimming took 5 bases from V and 2 from J; bases not matched to a gene: 6. Germline CDR1 reads MNHNS; CDR2 reads SASEGT. CDR3 length equals 14 residues. In DNA form, the CDR3 reads TGTGCCAGCAGTAAAAGGGGACAGCCCTACGAGCAGTACTTC. Its translation is CASSKRGQPYEQYF.

This clonotype came up a few times. V usage is TRBV12-3 or TRBV12-4 and J usage is TRBJ2-1; weak D call: TRBD2 (6 bases). This CDR3 region has 16 residues. Trimming cost V 6 bases and J 4 bases, with 19 bases left between them. The CDR3 nucleotides are TGTGCCAGCAGCTCCTACTCGGGACTGACTTACAATGAGCAGTTCTTC. Protein sequence: CASSSYSGLTYNEQFF.

J is TRBJ2-1 and V is TRBV25-1; 13 positions agree with TRBD2. J gave up 0 bases and V 3 bases, and 8 bases lay outside the gene matches. The CDR3 is made up of 19 amino acids. CDR1 MGHDK and CDR2 SYGVNS come from the germline V gene. CDR3 amino acids: CASSDRGLAGRSSYNEQFF. The DNA for the CDR3 is TGTGCCAGCAGTGACCGGGGACTAGCGGGGAGGAGCTCCTACAATGAGCAGTTCTTC.

This clonotype turned up a few times. Written as DNA, the CDR3 is TGTGCCAGCAGGCGACGAGGGGGAATGGCTAATGAAAAACTGTTTTTT. Translated: CASRRRGGMANEKLFF. The gene calls are TRBV6-1 and TRBJ1-4; a possible D gene is TRBD1 (6 bases). Germline assignment: CDR1 MNHNS and CDR2 SASEGT. The CDR3 loop spans 16 amino acids. Trimming cost V 6 bases and J 3 bases, with 17 bases left between them.

This clonotype was seen a few times. The chain carries TRBV18 and TRBJ2-3, with TRBD1 identical over 7 bases. The CDR3 sequence is 18 residues long. V shed 0 bases and J 3 bases; nucleotides not matched to a gene: 12. Germline V lookup: CDR1 KGHSH, CDR2 LQKENI. CDR3 residues: CASSPPMAPGQQTDTQYF. The CDR3, as DNA: TGTGCCAGCTCACCACCGATGGCCCCGGGACAGCAGACAGATACGCAGTATTTT.

This clonotype has a handful of counts. The V gene is TRBV7-8, the J gene TRBJ2-7; D may be TRBD1 (6 bases). Germline V CDR1 and CDR2: SGHVS, FQNEAQ. The V end was cut by 3 bases, the J end by 3 bases, with 15 bases between. CDR3 length equals 15 residues. In nucleotides, the CDR3 is TGTGCCAGCAGCTTCAGGGGTTTCGCGGACTACGAGCAGTACTTC. Amino acid sequence: CASSFRGFADYEQYF. Variable domain in full (rest from reference TRBV7-8 and TRBJ2-7): GAGVSQSPRYKVAKRGQDVALRCDPISGHVSLFWYQQALGQGPEFLTYFQNEAQLDKSGLPSDRFFAERPEGSVSTLKIQRTQQEDSAVYLCASSFRGFADYEQYFGPGTRLTVT.

This sequence joins TRBV6-5 and TRBJ2-7; 9 nucleotides agree with TRBD1. This CDR3 has 16 amino acids. Germline lookup yields CDR1 MNHEY and CDR2 SVGAGI. V trimming: 3 bases; J trimming: 2 bases; junction bases outside the gene matches: 8. CDR3 protein: CASSYYGTGLTYEQYF. The CDR3 DNA sequence: TGTGCCAGCAGTTATTATGGGACAGGGTTAACCTACGAGCAGTACTTC.

The rearrangement uses TRBV5-5 and TRBJ2-7; D not certain. CDR1 SGHKS and CDR2 YYEKEE come from the germline V gene (reference sequence). V lost 2 bases to trimming and J lost 6 bases, with 15 bases between them. The CDR3 spans 14 residues. Here the CDR3 reads CASSLIRTPLEQYF. The CDR3, as DNA: TGTGCCAGCAGCTTAATAAGGACCCCTCTCGAGCAGTACTTC.

This clonotype was observed a handful of times. J is TRBJ2-1 and V is TRBV24-1; the D gene is possibly TRBD1 (5 bases). The CDR3 is 12 amino acids. V was cut by 3 bases and J by 13 bases, with 12 bases left in between. The germline gives CDR1 KGHDR, CDR2 SFDVKD. In DNA form, the CDR3 reads TGTGCCACCAGTGATCTGACAGCAAGCCAGTTCTTC. Its protein product is CATSDLTASQFF.